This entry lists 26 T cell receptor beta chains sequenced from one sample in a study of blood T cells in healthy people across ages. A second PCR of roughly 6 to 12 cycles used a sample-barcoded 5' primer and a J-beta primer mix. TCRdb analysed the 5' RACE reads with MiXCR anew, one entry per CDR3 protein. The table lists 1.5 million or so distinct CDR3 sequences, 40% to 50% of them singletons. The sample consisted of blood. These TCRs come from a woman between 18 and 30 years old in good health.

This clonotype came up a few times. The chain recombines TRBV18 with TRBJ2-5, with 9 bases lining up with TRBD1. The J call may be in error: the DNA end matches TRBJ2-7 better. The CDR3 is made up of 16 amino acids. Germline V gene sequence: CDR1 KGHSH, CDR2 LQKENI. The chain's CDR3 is CASSQIGTGLSHEQYF. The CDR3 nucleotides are TGTGCCAGCTCTCAAATCGGGACAGGGTTATCTCACGAGCAGTACTTC.

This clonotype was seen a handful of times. The CDR3 loop is CASSSQGLGGNVLTF. CDR3 sequence (DNA): TGTGCCAGCAGTTCGCAGGGACTAGGCGGCAACGTCCTGACTTTC. The chain employs TRBV6-5 and TRBJ2-6, with 8 nucleotides matching TRBD2. Looked up from germline, CDR1 is MNHEY and CDR2 is SVGAGI. Trimming cost V 4 bases and J 9 bases; bases outside gene matches: 8. The CDR3 has 15 amino acids.

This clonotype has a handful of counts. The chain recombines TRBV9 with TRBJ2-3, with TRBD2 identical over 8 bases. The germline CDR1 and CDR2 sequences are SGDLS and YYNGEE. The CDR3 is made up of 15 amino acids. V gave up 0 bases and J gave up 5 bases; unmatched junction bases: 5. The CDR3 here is CASSVAGGPGDTQYF. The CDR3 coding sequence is TGTGCCAGCAGCGTAGCGGGAGGGCCTGGAGATACGCAGTATTTT.

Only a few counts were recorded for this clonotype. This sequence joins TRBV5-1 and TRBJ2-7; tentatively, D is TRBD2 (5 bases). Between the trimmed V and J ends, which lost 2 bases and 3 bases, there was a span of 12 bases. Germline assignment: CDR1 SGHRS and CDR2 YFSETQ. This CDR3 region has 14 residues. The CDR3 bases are TGCGCCAGCAGCTTAGTAAGCGGAGACTACGAGCAGTACTTC. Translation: CASSLVSGDYEQYF.

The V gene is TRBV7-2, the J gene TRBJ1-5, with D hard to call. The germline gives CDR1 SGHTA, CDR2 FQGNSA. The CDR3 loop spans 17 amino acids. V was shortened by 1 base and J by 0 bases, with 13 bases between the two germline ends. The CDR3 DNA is TGTGCCAGCAGCTTAGTCGCAGGTCGCTTTAGCAATCAGCCCCAGCATTTT. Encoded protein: CASSLVAGRFSNQPQHF.

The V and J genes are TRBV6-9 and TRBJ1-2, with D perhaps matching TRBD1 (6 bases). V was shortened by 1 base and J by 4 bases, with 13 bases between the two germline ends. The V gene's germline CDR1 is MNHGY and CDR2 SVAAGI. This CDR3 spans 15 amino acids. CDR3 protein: CASSYYVGGFYGYTF. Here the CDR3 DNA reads TGTGCCAGCAGTTATTACGTGGGGGGCTTCTATGGCTACACCTTC.

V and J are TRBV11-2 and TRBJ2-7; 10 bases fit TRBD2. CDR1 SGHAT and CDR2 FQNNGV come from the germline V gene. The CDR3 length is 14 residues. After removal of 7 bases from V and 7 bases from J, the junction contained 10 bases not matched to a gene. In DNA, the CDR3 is TGTGCCAGCACCCCGGGACTAGCGACGCGGGAGCAGTACTTC. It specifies CASTPGLATREQYF. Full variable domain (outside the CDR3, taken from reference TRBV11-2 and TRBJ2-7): EAGVAQSPRYKIIEKRQSVAFWCNPISGHATLYWYQQILGQGPKLLIQFQNNGVVDDSQLPKDRFSAERLKGVDSTLKIQPAKLEDSAVYLCASTPGLATREQYFGPGTRLTVT.

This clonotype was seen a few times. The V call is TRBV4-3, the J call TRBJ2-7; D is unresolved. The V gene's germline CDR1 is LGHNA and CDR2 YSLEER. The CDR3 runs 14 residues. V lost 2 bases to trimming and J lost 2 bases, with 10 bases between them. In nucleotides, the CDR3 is TGCGCCAGCAGCCAAAATCCCACGGCCTACGAGCAGTACTTC. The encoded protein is CASSQNPTAYEQYF.

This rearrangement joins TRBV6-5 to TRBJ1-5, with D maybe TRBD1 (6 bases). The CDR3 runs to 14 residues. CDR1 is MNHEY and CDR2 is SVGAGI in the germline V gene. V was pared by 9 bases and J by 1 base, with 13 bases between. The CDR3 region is CASKRGTSNQPQHF. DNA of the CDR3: TGTGCCAGTAAGAGAGGGACAAGCAATCAGCCCCAGCATTTT.

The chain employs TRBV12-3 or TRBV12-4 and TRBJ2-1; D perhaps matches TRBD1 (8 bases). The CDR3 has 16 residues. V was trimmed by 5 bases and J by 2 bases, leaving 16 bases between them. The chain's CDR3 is CASSLKQGGAYNEQFF. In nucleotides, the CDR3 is TGTGCCAGCAGTCTCAAACAGGGGGGGGCCTACAATGAGCAGTTCTTC.

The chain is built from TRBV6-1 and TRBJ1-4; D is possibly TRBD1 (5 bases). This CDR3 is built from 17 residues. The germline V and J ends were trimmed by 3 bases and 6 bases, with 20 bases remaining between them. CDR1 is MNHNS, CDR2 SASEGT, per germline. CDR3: CASSDPGLTKEDEKLFF. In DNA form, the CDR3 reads TGTGCCAGCAGTGACCCGGGACTCACGAAGGAGGATGAAAAACTGTTTTTT.

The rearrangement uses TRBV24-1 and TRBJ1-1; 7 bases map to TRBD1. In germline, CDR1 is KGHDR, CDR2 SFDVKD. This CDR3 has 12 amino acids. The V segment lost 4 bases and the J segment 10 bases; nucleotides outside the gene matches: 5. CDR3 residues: CATSDSGGAAFF. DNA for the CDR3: TGTGCCACCAGTGACTCAGGGGGGGCAGCTTTCTTT.

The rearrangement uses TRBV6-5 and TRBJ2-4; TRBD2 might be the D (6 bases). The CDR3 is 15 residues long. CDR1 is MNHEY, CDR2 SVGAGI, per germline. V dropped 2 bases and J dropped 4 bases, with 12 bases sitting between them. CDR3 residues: CASSYGTGGKNIQYF. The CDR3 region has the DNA TGTGCCAGCAGTTACGGGACCGGGGGAAAAAACATTCAGTACTTC.

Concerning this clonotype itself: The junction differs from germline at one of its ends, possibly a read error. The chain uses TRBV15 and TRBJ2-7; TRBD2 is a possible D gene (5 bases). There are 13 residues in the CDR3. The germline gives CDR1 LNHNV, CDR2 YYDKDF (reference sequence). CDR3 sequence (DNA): TGTGCCACCTGCAGAGGAGGCGCGGACGAGCAGTACTTC. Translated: CATCRGGADEQYF.

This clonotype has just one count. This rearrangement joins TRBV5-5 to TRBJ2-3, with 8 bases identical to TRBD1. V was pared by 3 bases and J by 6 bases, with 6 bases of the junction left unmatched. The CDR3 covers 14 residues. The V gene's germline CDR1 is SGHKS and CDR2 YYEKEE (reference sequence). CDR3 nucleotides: TGTGCCAGCAGCTCCACGACAGGGGTCGATACGCAGTATTTT. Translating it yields CASSSTTGVDTQYF.

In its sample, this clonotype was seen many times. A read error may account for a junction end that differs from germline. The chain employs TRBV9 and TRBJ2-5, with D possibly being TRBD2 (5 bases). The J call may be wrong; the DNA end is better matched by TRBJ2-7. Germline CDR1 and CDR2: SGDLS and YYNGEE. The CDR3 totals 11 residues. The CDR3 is CASSVGSEQYF. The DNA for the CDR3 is TGCGCCAGCAGCGTAGGGAGCGAGCAGTACTTC.

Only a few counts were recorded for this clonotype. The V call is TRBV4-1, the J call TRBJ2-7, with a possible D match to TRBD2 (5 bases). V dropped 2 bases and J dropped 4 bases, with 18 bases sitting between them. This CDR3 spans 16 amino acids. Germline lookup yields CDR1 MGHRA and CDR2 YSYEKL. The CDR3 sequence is CASSQLSSISGYEQYF. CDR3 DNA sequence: TGCGCCAGCAGCCAACTATCGTCTATATCGGGGTACGAGCAGTACTTC.

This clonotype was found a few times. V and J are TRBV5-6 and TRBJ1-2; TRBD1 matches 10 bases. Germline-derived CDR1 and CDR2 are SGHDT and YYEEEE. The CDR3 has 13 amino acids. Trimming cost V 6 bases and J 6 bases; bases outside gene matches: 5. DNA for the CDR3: TGTGCCAGCAATCGACAGGGGGCAGATGGCTACACCTTC. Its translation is CASNRQGADGYTF. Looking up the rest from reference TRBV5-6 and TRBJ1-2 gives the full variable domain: DAGVTQSPTHLIKTRGQQVTLRCSPKSGHDTVSWYQQALGQGPQFIFQYYEEEERQRGNFPDRFSGHQFPNYSSELNVNALLLGDSALYLCASNRQGADGYTFGSGTRLTVV.

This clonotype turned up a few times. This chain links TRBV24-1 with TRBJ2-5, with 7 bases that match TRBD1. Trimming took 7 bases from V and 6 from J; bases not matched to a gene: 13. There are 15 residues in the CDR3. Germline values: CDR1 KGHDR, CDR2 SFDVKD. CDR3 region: CATSDPRQGGKTQYF. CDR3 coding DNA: TGTGCCACCAGCGACCCACGACAGGGTGGAAAGACCCAGTACTTC.

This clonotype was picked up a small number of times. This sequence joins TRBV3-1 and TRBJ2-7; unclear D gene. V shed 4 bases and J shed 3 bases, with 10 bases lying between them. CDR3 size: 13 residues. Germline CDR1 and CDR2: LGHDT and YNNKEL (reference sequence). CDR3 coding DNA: TGTGCCAGCAGCCGAATTCATGGCTACGAGCAGTACTTC. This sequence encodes CASSRIHGYEQYF.

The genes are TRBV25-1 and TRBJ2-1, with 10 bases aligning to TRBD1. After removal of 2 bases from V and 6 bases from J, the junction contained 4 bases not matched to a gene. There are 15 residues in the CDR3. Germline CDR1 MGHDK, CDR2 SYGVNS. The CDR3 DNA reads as TGTGCCAGCAGTGAACAGACAGGGGGCTTCAATGAGCAGTTCTTC. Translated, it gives CASSEQTGGFNEQFF.

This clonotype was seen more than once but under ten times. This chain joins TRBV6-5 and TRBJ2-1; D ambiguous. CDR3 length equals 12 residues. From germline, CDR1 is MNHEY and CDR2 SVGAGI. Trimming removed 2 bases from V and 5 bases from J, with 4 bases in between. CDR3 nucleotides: TGTGCCAGCAGTTACAGCCACAATGAGCAGTTCTTC. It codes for CASSYSHNEQFF.

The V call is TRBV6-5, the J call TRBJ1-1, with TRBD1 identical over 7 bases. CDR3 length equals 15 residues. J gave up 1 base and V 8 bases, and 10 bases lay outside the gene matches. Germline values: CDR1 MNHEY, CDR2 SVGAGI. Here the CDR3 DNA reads TGTGCCAGCGGGTCAGGGGGATGGGGGAACACTGAAGCTTTCTTT. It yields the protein CASGSGGWGNTEAFF.

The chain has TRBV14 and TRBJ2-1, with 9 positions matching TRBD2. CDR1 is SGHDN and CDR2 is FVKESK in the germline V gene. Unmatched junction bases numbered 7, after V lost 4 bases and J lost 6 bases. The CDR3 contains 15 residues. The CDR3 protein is CASSPMGGRVNEQFF. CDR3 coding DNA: TGTGCCAGCAGCCCCATGGGCGGGAGGGTCAATGAGCAGTTCTTC.

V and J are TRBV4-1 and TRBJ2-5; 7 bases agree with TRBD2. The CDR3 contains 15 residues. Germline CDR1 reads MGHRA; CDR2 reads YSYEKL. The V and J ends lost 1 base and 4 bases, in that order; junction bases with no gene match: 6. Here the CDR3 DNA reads TGCGCCAGCAGCCAAGTTGGGTCGGGGGGAGAGACCCAGTACTTC. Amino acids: CASSQVGSGGETQYF.

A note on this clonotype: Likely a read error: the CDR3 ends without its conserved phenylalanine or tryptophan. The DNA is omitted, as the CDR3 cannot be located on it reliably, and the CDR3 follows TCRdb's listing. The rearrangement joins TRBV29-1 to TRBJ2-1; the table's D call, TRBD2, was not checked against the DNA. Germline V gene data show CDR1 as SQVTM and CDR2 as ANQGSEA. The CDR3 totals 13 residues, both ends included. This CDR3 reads CSAPGTSVNERFL.